This TCR beta chain was sequenced for a study of Ad26.COV2.S vaccination and SARS-CoV-2 variants. Points from the study as a whole: Placebo recipients showed lower spike-specific TCR breadth than vaccinees.

Regarding treatment: some 19 received Ad26.COV2.S at low or high dose, single or two shots; several received placebo; per-sample allocation not given. Samples analyzed were those drawn on day 63 after the first vaccine or placebo injection. The CDR3 has 17 residues. Trimming cost V 1 base and J 0 bases; bases outside gene matches: 6. The V gene's germline CDR1 is MDHEN and CDR2 SYDVKM. TCRdb keeps only in-frame clones here, not all; method: immunoSEQ multiplex PCR. The sample has some 480,000 clones, around 88% seen once; the top ten hold roughly 12%. Regarding this clone: Its target is not known.

The TCR comes from a person between 18 and 65 years old who received the Ad26.COV2.S COVID-19 vaccine or a placebo. The sequenced sample was peripheral blood, obtained in a trial of Ad26.COV2.S vaccine versus placebo. J is TRBJ2-4 and V is TRBV28, with TRBD1 matching 7 bases. The chain's CDR3 is CASSLLGTALAKNIQYF. The DNA for the CDR3 is TGTGCCAGCAGTTTATTAGGGACAGCTCTAGCCAAAAACATTCAGTACTTC.